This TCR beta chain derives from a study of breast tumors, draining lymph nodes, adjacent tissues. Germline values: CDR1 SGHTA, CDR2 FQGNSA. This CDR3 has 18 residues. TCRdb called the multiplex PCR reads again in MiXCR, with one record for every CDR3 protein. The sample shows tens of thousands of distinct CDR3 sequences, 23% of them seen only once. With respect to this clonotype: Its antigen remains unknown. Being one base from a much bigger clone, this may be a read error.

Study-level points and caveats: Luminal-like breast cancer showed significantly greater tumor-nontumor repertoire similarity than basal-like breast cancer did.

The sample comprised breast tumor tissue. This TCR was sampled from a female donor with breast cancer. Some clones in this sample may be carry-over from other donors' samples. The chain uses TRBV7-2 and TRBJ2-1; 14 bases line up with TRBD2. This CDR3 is CASNLVGLAGGPHNEQFF. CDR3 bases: TGTGCCAGCAACTTAGTAGGACTAGCGGGGGGCCCCCACAATGAGCAGTTCTTC.